One and the same sample provided the 17 T cell receptor beta chains below, sequenced in a study of T cells expressing NK-cell markers. TCRdb re-called the 5' RACE reads and gives one entry per CDR3 protein, without DNA. This sample contains hundreds of thousands of distinct CDR3 sequences. Input material: blood T cells: a sorted CD56 or NKG2C T cell subset, CD4+ or CD8+ T cells, or bulk PBMC T cells (not recorded which). Receptor source: a woman aged 18-69 years in good health.

The chain joins TRBV4-2 to TRBJ2-1. The CDR3 has 15 residues. Germline loops: CDR1 LGHNA, CDR2 YNFKEQ. The CDR3 sequence: CASSQDLQVYNEQFF.

V usage is TRBV5-6 and J usage is TRBJ1-5; TCRdb proposes TRBD1, but this gene call is untestable without DNA. This CDR3 is 16 amino acids long. CDR1 is SGHDT and CDR2 is YYEEEE in the germline V gene. CDR3 sequence reads: CASSLGGQYRNQPQHF. The full variable domain, rest sourced from reference TRBV5-6 and TRBJ1-5, is DAGVTQSPTHLIKTRGQQVTLRCSPKSGHDTVSWYQQALGQGPQFIFQYYEEEERQRGNFPDRFSGHQFPNYSSELNVNALLLGDSALYLCASSLGGQYRNQPQHFGDGTRLSIL.

The V gene is TRBV27, the J gene TRBJ2-5; the D call of TRBD2 rests on TCRdb alone, since no DNA is present to check it. The CDR3 consists of 15 residues. Germline V gene lookup returns CDR1 MNHEY and CDR2 SMNVEV (reference sequence). This CDR3 is CASSSGGTSVETQYF.

CDR3 sequence reads: CASSKTSGNYNEQFF. The rearrangement uses TRBV14 and TRBJ2-1; TCRdb gives TRBD2 as the D gene, but with no DNA this cannot be confirmed. CDR1 SGHDN and CDR2 FVKESK come from the germline V gene. The CDR3 contains 15 residues.

The CDR3: CASSPLTETYSNQPQHF. The chain employs TRBV7-8 and TRBJ1-5; TCRdb proposes TRBD1, but this gene call is untestable without DNA. CDR3 length equals 17 residues. The germline V gene encodes CDR1 SGHVS and CDR2 FQNEAQ.

The chain links TRBV5-1 to TRBJ1-1. Germline CDR1 is SGHRS and CDR2 is YFSETQ. The CDR3 spans 14 residues. The CDR3 sequence is CASSQAPVNTEAFF.

The gene calls are TRBV19 and TRBJ2-3. The CDR3 sequence is 15 residues long. Per germline, CDR1 LNHDA and CDR2 SQIVND (reference sequence). CDR3 amino acids: CASSLGWNSTDTQYF.

The rearrangement joins TRBV14 to TRBJ2-1. The CDR3 is made up of 18 amino acids. Germline loops: CDR1 SGHDN, CDR2 FVKESK. CDR3 in amino acids: CASSQEPVIPTTGVEQFF.

The chain couples TRBV7-2 to TRBJ2-2; TCRdb indicates TRBD1, and absent DNA this call remains unverified. The CDR3 has 13 amino acids. The germline CDR1 and CDR2 sequences are SGHTA and FQGNSA. The CDR3 protein is CGIRGLSTGELFF.

The rearrangement uses TRBV29-1 and TRBJ1-2; TCRdb's D call of TRBD1 is untestable without DNA. This CDR3 has 14 residues. The germline CDR1 and CDR2 sequences are SQVTM and ANQGSEA. This CDR3 reads CSVARDRGYYGYTF.

The V gene is TRBV28, the J gene TRBJ1-3. Looked up from germline, CDR1 is MDHEN and CDR2 is SYDVKM. This CDR3 is 16 amino acids long. CDR3: CASSYTFEASGNTIYF.

The chain employs TRBV4-3 and TRBJ2-2. The germline gives CDR1 LGHNA, CDR2 YSLEER. The CDR3 consists of 14 residues. The CDR3 is CASSQTPFPGELFF.

The chain couples TRBV4-3 to TRBJ2-5; TCRdb names TRBD1, which stays unverified in the absence of DNA. The CDR3 loop spans 15 amino acids. The germline V gene has CDR1 LGHNA and CDR2 YSLEER. The CDR3 reads CASSQGPGAEETQYF.

The chain employs TRBV12-3 or TRBV12-4 and TRBJ1-2; the D call from TCRdb, TRBD1, cannot be confirmed without DNA. This CDR3 contains 15 residues. The CDR3 spells CASSLPPLKVGGYTF.

CDR3 loop: CASSSDSSETQYF. The chain has TRBV13 and TRBJ2-5; TCRdb reports TRBD1, a call that lacks DNA to check it against. Germline CDR1 reads PRHDT; CDR2 reads FYEKMQ (reference sequence). The CDR3 is made up of 13 amino acids.

The chain recombines TRBV20-1 with TRBJ2-7; TCRdb reports TRBD1, a call that lacks DNA to check it against. Germline values: CDR1 DFQATT, CDR2 SNEGSKA (reference sequence). The CDR3 is made up of 17 amino acids. CDR3 sequence reads: CSALGLDRVSHWGEQYF.

V gene TRBV20-1 combines with J gene TRBJ2-5; TCRdb indicates TRBD1, and absent DNA this call remains unverified. The V gene's germline CDR1 is DFQATT and CDR2 SNEGSKA (reference sequence). The CDR3 consists of 15 residues. The CDR3 loop is CSARVAPRVGETQYF.